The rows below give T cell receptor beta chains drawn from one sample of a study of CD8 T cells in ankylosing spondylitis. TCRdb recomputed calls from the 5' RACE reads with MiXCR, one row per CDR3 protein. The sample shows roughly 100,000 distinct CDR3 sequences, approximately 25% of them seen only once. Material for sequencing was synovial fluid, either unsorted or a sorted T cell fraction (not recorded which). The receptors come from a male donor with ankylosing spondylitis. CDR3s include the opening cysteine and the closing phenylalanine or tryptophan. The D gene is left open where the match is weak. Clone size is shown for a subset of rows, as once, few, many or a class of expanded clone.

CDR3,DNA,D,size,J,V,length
CASTGLANHEQYF,TGTGCCAGCACTGGACTAGCGAACCACGAGCAGTACTTC,TRBD2,NA,TRBJ2-7,TRBV2,13
CASQDRVGRNEQYF,TGCGCCAGTCAGGACAGGGTAGGACGGAACGAGCAGTACTTC,TRBD1,NA,TRBJ2-7,TRBV10-1,14
CSAPNHGADTQYF,TGCAGTGCTCCGAATCACGGGGCAGATACGCAGTATTTT,NA,few,TRBJ2-3,TRBV20-1,13
CASSPVQGGSGANVLTF,TGCGCCAGCAGCCCGGTTCAGGGAGGCTCTGGGGCCAACGTCCTGACTTTC,NA,many,TRBJ2-6,TRBV5-1,17
CASSLPVSEAANTGELFF,TGCGCCAGCAGCTTGCCTGTCAGCGAGGCCGCGAACACCGGGGAGCTGTTTTTT,NA,few,TRBJ2-2,TRBV5-1,18
CATRVRDGDQPQHF,TGTGCCACCAGAGTCCGGGACGGGGATCAGCCCCAGCATTTT,NA,few,TRBJ1-5,TRBV15,14
CSARGQSSYNEQFF,TGCAGTGCTAGAGGACAGAGCTCCTACAATGAGCAGTTCTTC,NA,many,TRBJ2-1,TRBV20-1,14
CASSQVGGPGGYTF,TGTGCCAGCAGCCAAGTCGGAGGCCCGGGAGGCTACACCTTC,NA,few,TRBJ1-2,TRBV14,14
CASSRTSGENTEAFF,TGTGCCAGCAGCCGTACGTCCGGGGAGAATACTGAAGCTTTCTTT,NA,many,TRBJ1-1,TRBV11-3,15
CASSLGSSIGYTF,TGCGCCAGCAGCCTCGGGTCGTCCATCGGCTACACCTTC,NA,NA,TRBJ1-2,TRBV5-1,13
CASSGRSMNTEAFF,TGCGCCAGCAGCGGGAGATCTATGAACACTGAAGCTTTCTTT,NA,few,TRBJ1-1,TRBV5-1,14
CASSFGTGLYEQYF,TGTGCCAGCAGCTTCGGGACAGGGCTTTACGAGCAGTACTTC,TRBD1,NA,TRBJ2-7,TRBV7-2,14
CASSFTGSYSNQPQHF,TGCGCCAGCAGCTTCACAGGGTCTTATAGCAATCAGCCCCAGCATTTT,NA,NA,TRBJ1-5,TRBV5-1,16